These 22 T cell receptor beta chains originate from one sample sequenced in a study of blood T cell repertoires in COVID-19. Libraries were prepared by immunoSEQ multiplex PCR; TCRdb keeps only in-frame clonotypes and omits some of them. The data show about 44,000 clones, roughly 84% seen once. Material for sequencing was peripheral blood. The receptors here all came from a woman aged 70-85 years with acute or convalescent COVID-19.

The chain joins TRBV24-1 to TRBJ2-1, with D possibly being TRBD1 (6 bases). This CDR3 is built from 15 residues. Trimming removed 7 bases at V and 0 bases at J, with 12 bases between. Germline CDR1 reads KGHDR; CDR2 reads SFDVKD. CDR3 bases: TGTGCCACCAGCCGGGACACTCTCTCCTACAATGAGCAGTTCTTC. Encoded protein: CATSRDTLSYNEQFF.

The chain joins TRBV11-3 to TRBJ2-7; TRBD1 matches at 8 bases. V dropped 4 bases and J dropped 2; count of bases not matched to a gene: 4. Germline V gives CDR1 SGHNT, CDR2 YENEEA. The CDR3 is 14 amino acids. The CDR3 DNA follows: TGTGCCAGCAGCTACCAACAGGGGGCCTACGAGCAGTACTTC. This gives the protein CASSYQQGAYEQYF.

The CDR3 spells CASSQTGTGGNYGYTF. CDR3 nucleotide sequence: TGTGCCAGCAGCCAGACCGGGACAGGGGGCAACTATGGCTACACCTTC. The chain uses TRBV3-1 (or the pseudogene TRBV3-2) and TRBJ1-2; TRBD1 matches 12 bases. This CDR3 has 16 residues. Trimming at V came to 3 bases and at J to 2 bases, leaving 4 bases not matched to a gene. Germline V gene data show CDR1 as LGHDT and CDR2 as YNNKEL (reference sequence).

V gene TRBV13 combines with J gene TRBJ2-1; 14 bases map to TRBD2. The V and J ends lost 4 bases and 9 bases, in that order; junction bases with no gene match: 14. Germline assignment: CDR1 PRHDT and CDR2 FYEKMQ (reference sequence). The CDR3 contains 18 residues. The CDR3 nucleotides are TGTGCCAGCAGCTCGGAGATGGGACTAGCGGGAGTGGTGAGTGAGCAGTTCTTC. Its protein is CASSSEMGLAGVVSEQFF.

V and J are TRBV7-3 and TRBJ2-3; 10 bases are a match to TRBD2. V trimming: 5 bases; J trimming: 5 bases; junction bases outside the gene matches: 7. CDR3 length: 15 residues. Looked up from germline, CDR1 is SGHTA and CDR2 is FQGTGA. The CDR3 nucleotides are TGTGCCAGCAGCCGTTCTAGCGGGAGTGTAGATACGCAGTATTTT. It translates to CASSRSSGSVDTQYF. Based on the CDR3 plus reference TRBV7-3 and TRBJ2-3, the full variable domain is GAGVSQTPSNKVTEKGKYVELRCDPISGHTALYWYRQSLGQGPEFLIYFQGTGAADDSGLPNDRFFAVRPEGSVSTLKIQRTERGDSAVYLCASSRSSGSVDTQYFGPGTRLTVL.

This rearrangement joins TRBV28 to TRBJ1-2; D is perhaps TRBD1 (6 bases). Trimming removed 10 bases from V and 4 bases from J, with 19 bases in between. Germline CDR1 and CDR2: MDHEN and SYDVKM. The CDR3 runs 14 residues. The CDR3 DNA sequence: TGTGCCACCGACCCCCTGGACAGAGGCTATGGCTACACCTTC. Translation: CATDPLDRGYGYTF.

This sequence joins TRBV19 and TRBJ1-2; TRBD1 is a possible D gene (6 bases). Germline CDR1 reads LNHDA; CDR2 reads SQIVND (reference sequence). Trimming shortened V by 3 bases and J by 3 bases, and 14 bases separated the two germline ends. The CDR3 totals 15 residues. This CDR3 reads CASSILLTGDYGYTF. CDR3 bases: TGTGCCAGTAGTATTCTGCTGACAGGAGACTATGGCTACACCTTC.

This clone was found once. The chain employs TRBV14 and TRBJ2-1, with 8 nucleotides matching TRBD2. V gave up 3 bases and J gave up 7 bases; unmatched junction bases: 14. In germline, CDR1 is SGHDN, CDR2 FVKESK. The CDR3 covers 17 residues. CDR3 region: CASSQSVGGRPGNEQFF. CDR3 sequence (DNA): TGTGCCAGCAGCCAGTCGGTGGGCGGGAGGCCGGGGAATGAGCAGTTCTTC.

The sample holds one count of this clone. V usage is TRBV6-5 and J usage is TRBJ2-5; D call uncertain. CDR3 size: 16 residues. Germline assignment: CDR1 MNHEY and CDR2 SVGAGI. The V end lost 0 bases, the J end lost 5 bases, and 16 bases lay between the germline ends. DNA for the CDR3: TGTGCCAGCAGTTACTCCGACGGATACCCCAGGGAGACCCAGTACTTC. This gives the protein CASSYSDGYPRETQYF.

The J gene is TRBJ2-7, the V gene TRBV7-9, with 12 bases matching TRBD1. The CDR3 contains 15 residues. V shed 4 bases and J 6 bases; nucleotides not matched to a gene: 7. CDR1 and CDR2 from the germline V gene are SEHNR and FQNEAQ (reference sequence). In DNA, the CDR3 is TGTGCCAGCAGCTCCTCCGGGACAGGGGGCGCCGAGCAGTACTTC. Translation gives CASSSSGTGGAEQYF.

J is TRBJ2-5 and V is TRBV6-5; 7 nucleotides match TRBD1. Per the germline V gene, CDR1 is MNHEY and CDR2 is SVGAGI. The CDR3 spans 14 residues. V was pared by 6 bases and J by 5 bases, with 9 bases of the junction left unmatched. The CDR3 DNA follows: TGTGCCAGCAGATCGACAGGGACGCGCGAGACCCAGTACTTC. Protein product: CASRSTGTRETQYF.

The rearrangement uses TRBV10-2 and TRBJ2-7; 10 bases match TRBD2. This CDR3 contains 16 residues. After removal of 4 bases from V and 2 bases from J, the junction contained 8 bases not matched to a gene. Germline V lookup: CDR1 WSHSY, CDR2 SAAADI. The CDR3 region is CASSALAGDPTYEQYF. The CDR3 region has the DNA TGCGCCAGCAGTGCCCTAGCGGGAGACCCCACCTACGAGCAGTACTTC.

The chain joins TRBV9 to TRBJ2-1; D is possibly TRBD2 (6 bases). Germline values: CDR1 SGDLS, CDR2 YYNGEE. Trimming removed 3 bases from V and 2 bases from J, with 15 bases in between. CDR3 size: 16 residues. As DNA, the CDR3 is TGTGCCAGCAGCGCGCAGGGACTGCAAACCTACAATGAGCAGTTCTTC. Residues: CASSAQGLQTYNEQFF.

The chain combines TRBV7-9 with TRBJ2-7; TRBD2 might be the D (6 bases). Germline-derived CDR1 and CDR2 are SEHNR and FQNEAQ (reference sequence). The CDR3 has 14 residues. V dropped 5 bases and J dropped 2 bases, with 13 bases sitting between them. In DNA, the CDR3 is TGTGCCAGCAGCCACCCGGGGGATCCCTACGAGCAGTACTTC. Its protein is CASSHPGDPYEQYF.

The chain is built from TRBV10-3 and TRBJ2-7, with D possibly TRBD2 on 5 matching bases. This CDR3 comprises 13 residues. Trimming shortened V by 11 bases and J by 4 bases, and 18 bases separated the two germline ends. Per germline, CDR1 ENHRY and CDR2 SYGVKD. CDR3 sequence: CASSSPANYEQYF. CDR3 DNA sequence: TGTGCCTCATCTAGCCCGGCCAATTACGAGCAGTACTTC.

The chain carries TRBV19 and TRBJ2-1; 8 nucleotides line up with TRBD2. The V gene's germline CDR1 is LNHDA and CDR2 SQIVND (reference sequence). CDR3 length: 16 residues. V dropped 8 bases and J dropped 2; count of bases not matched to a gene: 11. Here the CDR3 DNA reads TGTGCCAGTCGGGCCGCTGCGGGAGGCCCCTACAATGAGCAGTTCTTC. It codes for CASRAAAGGPYNEQFF.

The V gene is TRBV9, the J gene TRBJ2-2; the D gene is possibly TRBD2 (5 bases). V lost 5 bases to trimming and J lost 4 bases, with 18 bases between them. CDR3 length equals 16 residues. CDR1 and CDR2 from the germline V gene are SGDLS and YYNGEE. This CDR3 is CASRGRRTSGTGELFF. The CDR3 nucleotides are TGTGCCAGCAGGGGGAGAAGGACCTCGGGCACCGGGGAGCTGTTTTTT. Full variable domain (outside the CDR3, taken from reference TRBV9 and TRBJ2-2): DSGVTQTPKHLITATGQRVTLRCSPRSGDLSVYWYQQSLDQGLQFLIQYYNGEERAKGNILERFSAQQFPDLHSELNLSSLELGDSALYFCASRGRRTSGTGELFFGEGSRLTVL.

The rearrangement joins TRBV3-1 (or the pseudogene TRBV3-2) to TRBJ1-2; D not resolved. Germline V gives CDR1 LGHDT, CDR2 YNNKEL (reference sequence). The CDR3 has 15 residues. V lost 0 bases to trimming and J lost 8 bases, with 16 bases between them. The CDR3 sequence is CASSQDFGTLGGYTF. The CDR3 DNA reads TGTGCCAGCAGCCAAGACTTTGGAACCCTAGGAGGCTACACCTTC.

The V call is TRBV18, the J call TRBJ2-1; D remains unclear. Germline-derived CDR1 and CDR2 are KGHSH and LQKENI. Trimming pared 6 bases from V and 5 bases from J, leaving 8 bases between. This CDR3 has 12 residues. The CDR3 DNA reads TGTGCCAGCTCCCCGGTCGACAATGAGCAGTTCTTC. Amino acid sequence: CASSPVDNEQFF.

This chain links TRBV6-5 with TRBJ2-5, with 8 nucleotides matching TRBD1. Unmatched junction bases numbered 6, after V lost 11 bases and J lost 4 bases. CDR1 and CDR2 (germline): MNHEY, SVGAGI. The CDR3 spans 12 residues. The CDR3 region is CAGRTGSETQYF. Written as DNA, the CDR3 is TGTGCCGGGAGGACAGGGTCAGAGACCCAGTACTTC.

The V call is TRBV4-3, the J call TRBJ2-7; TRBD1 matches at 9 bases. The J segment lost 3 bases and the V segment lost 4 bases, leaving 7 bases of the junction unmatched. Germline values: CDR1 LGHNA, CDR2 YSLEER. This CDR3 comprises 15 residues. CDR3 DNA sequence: TGCGCCAGCAGCCCCTCTGGGACAGGGAGCTACGAGCAGTACTTC. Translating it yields CASSPSGTGSYEQYF.

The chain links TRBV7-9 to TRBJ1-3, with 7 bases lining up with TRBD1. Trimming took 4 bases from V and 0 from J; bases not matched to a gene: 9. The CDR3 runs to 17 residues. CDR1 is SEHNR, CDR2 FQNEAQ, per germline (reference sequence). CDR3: CASSSQGSLSSGNTIYF. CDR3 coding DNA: TGTGCCAGCAGCTCACAGGGGAGTCTGAGCTCTGGAAACACCATATATTTT.